The 28 T cell receptor beta chains reported below all come from one sample, sequenced in a study of shared clonotypes between healthy human individuals. TCRdb's copy holds only in-frame clones and misses some; the assay was immunoSEQ multiplex PCR. The table has roughly 700,000 clones, around 74% seen once; the top ten hold 1.5% to 2%. The sequencing sample was made of memory CD4+ T cells sorted from blood. Subset here: CD45RA-negative fraction. The receptors come from a young woman in good health.

The gene calls are TRBV29-1 and TRBJ2-3, with 8 bases identical to TRBD2. Germline CDR1 and CDR2: SQVTM and ANQGSEA. The CDR3 contains 14 residues. Trimming removed 5 bases from V and 0 bases from J; junction bases left unmatched: 4. The CDR3, as DNA: TGCAGCGTTTCCTCTAGCGGGAGCACAGATACGCAGTATTTT. Residues: CSVSSSGSTDTQYF.

The V gene is TRBV12-5, the J gene TRBJ2-1; 10 nucleotides agree with TRBD1. V lost 5 bases, J lost 6 bases, and 7 bases stayed unmatched. The CDR3 is 15 residues long. From germline, CDR1 is LGHNT and CDR2 FRNRAP. The CDR3 nucleotides are TGTGCTAGTGGTCCCGGGACAGGGGTGAGCAATGAGCAGTTCTTC. It specifies CASGPGTGVSNEQFF.

The V gene is TRBV28, the J gene TRBJ2-6; D remains unclear. The CDR3 covers 14 residues. Germline CDR1 is MDHEN and CDR2 is SYDVKM. The V end was cut by 6 bases, the J end by 0 bases, with 6 bases between. The CDR3 loop is CASRRHSGANVLTF. As DNA, the CDR3 is TGTGCCAGCAGAAGACACTCTGGGGCCAACGTCCTGACTTTC.

To note about this clone: At the DNA level, this CDR3 is encoded by other sequences in the same sample as well. This chain joins TRBV11-2 and TRBJ2-7, with D possibly TRBD2 on 6 matching bases. Germline-derived CDR1 and CDR2 are SGHAT and FQNNGV. The CDR3 contains 14 residues. The V and J ends lost 1 base and 1 base respectively, with 8 bases between them. The CDR3 is CASSLAGTSYEQYF. CDR3 in DNA: TGTGCCAGCAGCTTAGCCGGGACTTCCTACGAGCAGTACTTC.

On this clone itself: Other DNA sequences within the sample encode an identical CDR3. The chain uses TRBV7-9 and TRBJ1-4; D ambiguous. The CDR3 spans 14 residues. CDR1 is SEHNR and CDR2 is FQNEAQ in the germline V gene (reference sequence). The ends were cut back, 6 bases at V and 8 bases at J, with 16 bases in the middle. The CDR3 DNA is TGTGCCAGCAGGCCGGGAACCGGGAACGAAAAACTGTTTTTT. It translates to CASRPGTGNEKLFF.

This clone appeared once. The genes are TRBV6-6 and TRBJ2-7, with 8 bases identical to TRBD1. Germline lookup yields CDR1 MNHNY and CDR2 SVGAGI (reference sequence). The CDR3 loop spans 14 amino acids. Germline trimming cut 6 bases from V and 4 bases from J; bases unmatched to any gene: 8. The CDR3 DNA sequence: TGTGCCAGCAGCCTACTCGGACAGGGTTACGAGCAGTACTTC. It encodes CASSLLGQGYEQYF.

This sequence joins TRBV28 and TRBJ2-7; 12 positions match TRBD1. The CDR3 has 22 amino acids. The germline gives CDR1 MDHEN, CDR2 SYDVKM. The J segment lost 0 bases and the V segment lost 6 bases, leaving 24 bases of the junction unmatched. CDR3 sequence: CASSPPGTGGIFGSGGSYEQYF. CDR3 nucleotides: TGTGCCAGCAGCCCGCCGGGGACAGGGGGCATCTTTGGTAGCGGGGGCTCCTACGAGCAGTACTTC.

This clone was picked up a small number of times. The CDR3: CASSLQYTQDGQNIQYF. The CDR3 DNA reads as TGTGCCAGCAGCCTCCAGTATACCCAGGACGGGCAAAACATTCAGTACTTC. The chain links TRBV4-2 to TRBJ2-4; no clear D gene. The CDR3 spans 17 residues. CDR1 is LGHNA and CDR2 is YNFKEQ in the germline V gene. V was cut by 4 bases and J by 5 bases, with 21 bases left in between.

J is TRBJ1-4 and V is TRBV28, with a possible D match to TRBD1 (5 bases). From germline, CDR1 is MDHEN and CDR2 SYDVKM. The length of the CDR3 is 13 residues. V lost 8 bases and J 8 bases, leaving 15 bases between the germline ends. CDR3 in amino acids: CASGAGAGEKLFF. CDR3 DNA: TGTGCCAGCGGGGCTGGGGCGGGAGAAAAACTGTTTTTT.

The chain links TRBV6-6 to TRBJ2-1, with 11 bases aligning to TRBD2. From germline, CDR1 is MNHNY and CDR2 SVGAGI (reference sequence). The CDR3 contains 16 residues. V lost 8 bases to trimming and J lost 9 bases; unmatched junction nucleotides: 15. The CDR3, as DNA: TGTGCCAGCGGGGATAGCGGGAGGGCCGCCCCCAGTGAGCAGTTCTTC. Encoded protein: CASGDSGRAAPSEQFF.

The J gene is TRBJ2-7, the V gene TRBV4-2; 8 bases match TRBD2. CDR1 is LGHNA and CDR2 is YNFKEQ in the germline V gene. Losses at the gene ends were 2 bases for V and 3 bases for J; bases not matched to a gene: 6. The CDR3 is 15 residues long. CDR3 region: CASSQSGTSYYEQYF. CDR3 DNA sequence: TGTGCCAGCAGCCAATCCGGGACTAGTTACTACGAGCAGTACTTC.

This clone was seen a few times. This chain links TRBV28 with TRBJ1-2; D unresolved. The ends were cut back, 3 bases at V and 8 bases at J, with 7 bases in the middle. The germline CDR1 and CDR2 sequences are MDHEN and SYDVKM. CDR3 length equals 11 residues. The CDR3 DNA is TGTGCCAGCAGTTTCATGGGAGGCTACACCTTC. As protein: CASSFMGGYTF.

The CDR3, as DNA: TGCAGCGCCGGGGGGGAAAACTATGGCTACACCTTC. It yields the protein CSAGGENYGYTF. The chain joins TRBV29-1 to TRBJ1-2; tentatively, D is TRBD1 (5 bases). Trimming removed 7 bases from V and 2 bases from J, with 11 bases in between. Germline CDR1 SQVTM, CDR2 ANQGSEA. The CDR3 contains 12 residues.

The chain has TRBV10-1 and TRBJ2-1; the match to TRBD1 covers 7 bases. The CDR3 sequence is 13 residues long. V dropped 6 bases and J dropped 7; count of bases not matched to a gene: 6. Germline assignment: CDR1 WNHNN and CDR2 SYGVQD (reference sequence). The CDR3 is CASSKGALNEQFF. CDR3 nucleotides: TGCGCCAGCAGCAAGGGGGCCCTAAATGAGCAGTTCTTC.

The rearrangement joins TRBV10-2 to TRBJ1-4, with D perhaps matching TRBD1 (5 bases). The CDR3 sequence is 13 residues long. The germline gives CDR1 WSHSY, CDR2 SAAADI. The CDR3 reads CAGGRGSVEKLFF. In DNA form, the CDR3 reads TGCGCAGGAGGGAGGGGAAGCGTGGAAAAACTGTTTTTT.

V usage is TRBV5-1 and J usage is TRBJ2-3; 9 positions match TRBD1. J was trimmed by 1 base and V by 6 bases; bases with no gene match: 3. Per the germline V gene, CDR1 is SGHRS and CDR2 is YFSETQ. The CDR3 spans 14 residues. This chain's CDR3 is CASKGQGGTDTQYF. Written as DNA, the CDR3 is TGCGCCAGCAAGGGACAGGGAGGCACAGATACGCAGTATTTT.

As concerns this clone: This same CDR3 is encoded by further DNA sequences in the sample. V gene TRBV28 combines with J gene TRBJ2-7, with 7 bases fitting TRBD2. Trimming cost V 1 base and J 1 base; bases outside gene matches: 4. Germline CDR1 is MDHEN and CDR2 is SYDVKM. This CDR3 has 15 amino acids. DNA of the CDR3: TGTGCCAGCAGTTTATCAACGGGAGGATCCTACGAGCAGTACTTC. Its translation is CASSLSTGGSYEQYF.

The genes are TRBV11-2 and TRBJ1-2; 10 nucleotides line up with TRBD1. V was clipped by 1 base and J by 3 bases; unmatched bases: 5. The germline gives CDR1 SGHAT, CDR2 FQNNGV. The CDR3 spans 16 residues. The CDR3 coding sequence is TGTGCCAGCAGCTTAGCGGGACAGGGGACCTACTATGGCTACACCTTC. Its protein is CASSLAGQGTYYGYTF.

This chain links TRBV6-1 with TRBJ2-7, with 9 bases identical to TRBD2. Trimming took 2 bases from V and 5 from J; bases not matched to a gene: 10. The germline CDR1 and CDR2 sequences are MNHNS and SASEGT. This CDR3 spans 16 amino acids. The CDR3 coding sequence is TGTGCCAGCAGTGAACGTCCAGCGGGAGGCCCTGACGAGCAGTACTTC. Encoded protein: CASSERPAGGPDEQYF.

A note on this clone: Different DNA sequences within this sample yield the same CDR3. The genes are TRBV11-3 and TRBJ2-1; maybe TRBD2 (5 bases). The V gene's germline CDR1 is SGHNT and CDR2 YENEEA. V lost 5 bases and J lost 1, with 12 bases in between. This CDR3 comprises 15 residues. CDR3 bases: TGTGCCAGCAGCCGAGAGGGCGGATCCTACAATGAGCAGTTCTTC. Protein product: CASSREGGSYNEQFF.

The rearrangement links TRBV7-4 to TRBJ2-1, with D maybe TRBD2 (5 bases). Trimming pared 5 bases from V and 2 bases from J, leaving 10 bases between. This CDR3 region has 14 residues. CDR1 is SGHVT and CDR2 is SQSDAQ in the germline V gene. This CDR3 reads CASSRRGAYNEQFF. CDR3 sequence (DNA): TGTGCCAGCAGCCGACGGGGAGCCTACAATGAGCAGTTCTTC.

The chain is built from TRBV5-8 and TRBJ2-5; TRBD2 aligns across 8 bases. This CDR3 is 16 amino acids long. From germline, CDR1 is SGHTS and CDR2 YDEGEE. J was trimmed by 5 bases and V by 0 bases; bases with no gene match: 9. In nucleotides, the CDR3 is TGTGCCAGCAGCTTGGTTGGTGCGGGAGGCCTGGAGACCCAGTACTTC. Translated, it gives CASSLVGAGGLETQYF.

A single count supports this clone. The CDR3 nucleotides are TGTGCCAGCAGCTTCAAGTCCAGGGCTACTGAAGCTTTCTTT. Protein: CASSFKSRATEAFF. The rearrangement uses TRBV5-6 and TRBJ1-1; weak D call: TRBD1 (5 bases). The V gene's germline CDR1 is SGHDT and CDR2 YYEEEE. The CDR3 has 14 amino acids. V shed 2 bases and J shed 5 bases, with 13 bases lying between them.

This clone has only a few counts. The V gene is TRBV30, the J gene TRBJ2-7; D is undetermined. Per the germline V gene, CDR1 is GTSNPN and CDR2 is SVGIG (reference sequence). CDR3 size: 12 residues. Trimming shortened V by 3 bases and J by 1 base, and 7 bases separated the two germline ends. The CDR3 reads CAWSPPSYEQYF. Here the CDR3 DNA reads TGTGCCTGGAGCCCCCCTTCCTACGAGCAGTACTTC.

In its sample, this clone was seen a few times. The chain recombines TRBV28 with TRBJ2-3; 7 nucleotides agree with TRBD1. The CDR3 extends over 15 amino acids. V lost 6 bases, J lost 2 bases, and 8 bases stayed unmatched. Germline CDR1 MDHEN, CDR2 SYDVKM. DNA of the CDR3: TGTGCCAGCAGCCAACCAGGGGGTGACACAGATACGCAGTATTTT. Translating gives CASSQPGGDTDTQYF.

The chain employs TRBV27 and TRBJ2-2; D may correspond to TRBD1 or TRBD2 (5 bases each). The CDR3 totals 15 residues. The ends were cut back, 7 bases at V and 4 bases at J, with 16 bases in the middle. Germline CDR1 reads MNHEY; CDR2 reads SMNVEV (reference sequence). The CDR3 here is CASTHRDGRTGELFF. The CDR3, as DNA: TGTGCCAGCACCCACCGGGACGGACGCACCGGGGAGCTGTTTTTT.

Worth noting for this clone: Additional DNA sequences in this sample encode the identical CDR3. The rearrangement links TRBV19 to TRBJ2-1; a weak D match, TRBD1 (6 bases). The V gene's germline CDR1 is LNHDA and CDR2 SQIVND (reference sequence). V was cut by 1 base and J by 0 bases, with 7 bases left in between. The CDR3 has 15 residues. This CDR3 reads CASSIGGPSYNEQFF. Written as DNA, the CDR3 is TGTGCCAGTAGTATAGGGGGGCCCTCCTACAATGAGCAGTTCTTC.

This clone occurred many times. The chain employs TRBV7-2 and TRBJ2-2, with a tentative D call TRBD2 (6 bases). Germline assignment: CDR1 SGHTA and CDR2 FQGNSA. Trimming removed 3 bases from V and 4 bases from J, with 18 bases in between. There are 17 residues in the CDR3. The CDR3 DNA sequence: TGTGCCAGCAGCTTCGATAGGCTGACTAGGATCACCGGGGAGCTGTTTTTT. This gives the protein CASSFDRLTRITGELFF.